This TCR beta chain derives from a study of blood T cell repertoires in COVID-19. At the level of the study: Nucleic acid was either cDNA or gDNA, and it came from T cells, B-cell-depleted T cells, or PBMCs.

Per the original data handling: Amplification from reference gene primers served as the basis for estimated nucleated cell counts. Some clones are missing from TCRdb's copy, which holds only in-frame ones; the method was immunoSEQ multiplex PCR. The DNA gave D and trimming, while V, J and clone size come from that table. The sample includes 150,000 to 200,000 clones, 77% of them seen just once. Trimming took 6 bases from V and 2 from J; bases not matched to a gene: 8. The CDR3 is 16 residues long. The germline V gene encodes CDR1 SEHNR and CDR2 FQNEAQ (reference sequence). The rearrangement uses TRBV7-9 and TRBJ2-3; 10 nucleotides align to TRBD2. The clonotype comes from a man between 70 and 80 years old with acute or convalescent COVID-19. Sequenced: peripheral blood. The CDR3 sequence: CASREGLAGDTDTQYF. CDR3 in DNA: TGTGCCAGCAGAGAGGGTCTAGCGGGAGACACAGATACGCAGTATTTT.